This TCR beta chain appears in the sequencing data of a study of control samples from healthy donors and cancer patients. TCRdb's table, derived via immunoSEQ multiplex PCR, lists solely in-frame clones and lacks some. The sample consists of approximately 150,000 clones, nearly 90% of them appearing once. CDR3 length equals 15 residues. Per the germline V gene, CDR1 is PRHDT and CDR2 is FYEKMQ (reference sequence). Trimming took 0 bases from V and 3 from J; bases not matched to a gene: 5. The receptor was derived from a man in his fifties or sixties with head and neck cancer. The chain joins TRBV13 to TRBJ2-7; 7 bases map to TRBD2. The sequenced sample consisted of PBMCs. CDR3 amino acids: CASSLGSGKSYEQYF. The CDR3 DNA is TGTGCCAGCAGCTTAGGAAGCGGGAAGAGCTACGAGCAGTACTTC.